This entry describes one T cell receptor beta chain. No antigen is known for it. No quality values exist for individual bases; no much larger clone is one base distant. This entry belongs to a study of blood T cell repertoires in COVID-19 (dated by TCRdb to the early 2020s). With respect to the entire study: Samples covering the acute and convalescent phases of COVID-19 were provided by collaborators in the United States, Italy and Spain. The prospective study material was composed of cDNA or gDNA derived from T cells, B-cell-depleted T cells, or PBMCs. Deeply sampled blood TCRbeta repertoires from subjects exposed to, actively infected with, or recovered from COVID-19 were included in the dataset. The repertoires were released in a freely available public database meant as a resource for research on the immune response to SARS-CoV-2. Samples were obtained from the ongoing ImmuneRACE study (first 160 participants) and from 1,254 subjects provided by 6 global collaborators. Nearly every sample came with metadata listing a de-identified subject ID, COVID-19 status, age in years and sex. HLA class I and class II types, where available, came from metadata supplied by the sample provider rather than from assay-based typing.

Whole blood was collected in K2EDTA tubes by collaborating institutions according to the institutions' own protocols. Collaborator samples were shipped for TCRbeta analysis as frozen whole blood, isolated PBMCs, or DNA extracted from either sample type. The immunoSEQ Assay, a bias-controlled multiplex PCR, was used to amplify TCRbeta CDR3 regions from genomic DNA. The paper's processing steps were these. Within the assay, amplification of reference gene primers was used to estimate how many nucleated cells each sample contained. Sequence reads were collapsed and filtered to measure the absolute abundance of every unique TCRbeta CDR3 rearrangement. For each sample, productive Simpson clonality was calculated by taking the square root of Simpson's diversity index across productive rearrangements. In TCRdb, the immuneACCESS table is reduced to in-frame sequences with V and J assigned. These tables do not hold every clone; where another copy was compared, an unresolved V gene accounts for under half, and the others remain unexplained. V, J and clone size are those of that table, while D and trimming were read from the DNA. Recorded for this sample are 140,000 to 150,000 clones; approximately 90% of them occurred a single time. Over 2.5% of the sample is taken by the ten largest.

The full study reports these points: Clinical and demographic metadata were provided uncurated, with the amount varying by source and participant.

The germline V gene (reference sequence) yields MNHNY for CDR1 and SVGAGI for CDR2. From its cysteine to its phenylalanine, the CDR3 spans 14 amino acids. Of the read, only the CDR3 DNA is kept; its 42 bases are in frame from base 1. After removal of 4 bases from V and 8 bases from J, the junction retains 1 base not matched to a gene. This chain is built from TRBV6-6 and TRBJ1-6; 11 bases in between match TRBD1. Material: peripheral blood. The sequence was collected from a man in his 60s with active or convalescent COVID-19. The CDR3 protein sequence reads: CASSWDRGDSPLHF. Read as DNA, the sequence is TGTGCCAGCAGTTGGGACAGGGGGGATTCACCCCTCCACTTT.